Listed below are T cell receptor beta chains from one sample, sequenced in a study of T cell changes during pregnancy in multiple sclerosis. Repertoires were generated with immunoSEQ multiplex PCR, while TCRdb's copy carries only in-frame clones and drops some. The sample lists some 74,000 clones; approximately 92% were seen once. This material consisted of peripheral blood, taken before pregnancy. Receptor source: a female donor with multiple sclerosis, enrolled in a pregnancy study. The CDR3 runs from the conserved cysteine through the conserved F or W. D genes are given only for firm matches. Clone size, where shown, is once, few, many, or a class for clones that have expanded.

abundance	v_gene	d_gene	j_gene	CDR3nt	CDR3aa
-	TRBV7-6	-	TRBJ2-2	TGTGCCAGCAGCTTAGGCAGGGGCGGCACCGGGGAGCTGTTTTTT	CASSLGRGGTGELFF
-	TRBV27	TRBD1	TRBJ2-1	TGTGCCAGCAGCGTGATCGGACAGGGGGGTGGAGATGAGCAGTTCTTC	CASSVIGQGGGDEQFF
-	TRBV6-5	-	TRBJ1-4	TGTGCCAGCAGCCCACGGGGGAGAGGTGAAAAACTGTTTTTT	CASSPRGRGEKLFF
-	TRBV7-9	-	TRBJ1-2	TGTGCCAGCAGCTTAGAGCCTGTAAACTATGGCTACACCTTC	CASSLEPVNYGYTF
-	TRBV28	-	TRBJ1-2	TGTGCCAGCAGCCTGGGGGCTTACAATGGCTACACCTTC	CASSLGAYNGYTF
-	TRBV11-3	-	TRBJ1-2	TGTGCCACCTCCTTCAGCCCAGACGGGGGCTACACCTTC	CATSFSPDGGYTF
-	TRBV28	-	TRBJ2-1	TGTGCCAGCACCCCCGGAGGGGCCTCCTACAATGAGCAGTTCTTC	CASTPGGASYNEQFF
-	TRBV4-1	-	TRBJ2-1	TGCGCCAGCAGCCAAGAGACTAGGGAATACAATGAGCAGTTCTTC	CASSQETREYNEQFF
-	TRBV5-1	-	TRBJ1-2	TGCGCCAGCAGCTTGGTCGGAAACAGGGATAACAGAGGCTACACCTTC	CASSLVGNRDNRGYTF
-	TRBV28	TRBD2	TRBJ2-1	TGTGCCAGCACCTCTAGCGGGGAACCAAACTCCTACAATGAGCAGTTCTTC	CASTSSGEPNSYNEQFF
-	TRBV5-1	TRBD1	TRBJ2-1	TGCGCCAGCAGTCCGGGACAGGGTTTTAATGAGCAGTTCTTC	CASSPGQGFNEQFF
-	TRBV27	TRBD2	TRBJ2-2	TGTGCCAGCAGTTTACTAGCGGGAGGGCCGGCCACCGGGGAGCTGTTTTTT	CASSLLAGGPATGELFF
-	TRBV9	TRBD1	TRBJ1-2	TGTGCCAGCAGCGTAGGGTACAGGGGCGACTATGGCTACACCTTC	CASSVGYRGDYGYTF
-	TRBV5-4	-	TRBJ2-1	TGTGCCAGCAGCTGGGCCGGGGGGCCGTCCTACAATGAGCAGTTCTTC	CASSWAGGPSYNEQFF
-	TRBV19	-	TRBJ1-5	TGTGCCAGTAGAGGGATTGGGCTCGGCGGGAATCAGCCCCAGCATTTT	CASRGIGLGGNQPQHF
-	TRBV7-3	-	TRBJ2-1	TGTGCCAGCAGCTTAACCGGGGGAACCTACAATGAGCAGTTCTTC	CASSLTGGTYNEQFF
-	TRBV5-4	TRBD2	TRBJ2-1	TGTGCCAGCAGCTTGGGTTGGGCGGGACTAGCGGGAGGGGAGCAGTTCTTC	CASSLGWAGLAGGEQFF
-	TRBV18	-	TRBJ2-7	TGTGCCAGCTCACCGGCGGTAACCTACGAGCAGTACTTC	CASSPAVTYEQYF
-	TRBV11-2	-	TRBJ1-3	TGTGCCACCGATTCGGGATTCTCTGGAAACACCATATATTTT	CATDSGFSGNTIYF
few	TRBV21-1	-	TRBJ1-3	TGTGCCAGCAGCAAAAGGGGGACAGGGGTCTCTGGAAACACCATATATTTT	CASSKRGTGVSGNTIYF